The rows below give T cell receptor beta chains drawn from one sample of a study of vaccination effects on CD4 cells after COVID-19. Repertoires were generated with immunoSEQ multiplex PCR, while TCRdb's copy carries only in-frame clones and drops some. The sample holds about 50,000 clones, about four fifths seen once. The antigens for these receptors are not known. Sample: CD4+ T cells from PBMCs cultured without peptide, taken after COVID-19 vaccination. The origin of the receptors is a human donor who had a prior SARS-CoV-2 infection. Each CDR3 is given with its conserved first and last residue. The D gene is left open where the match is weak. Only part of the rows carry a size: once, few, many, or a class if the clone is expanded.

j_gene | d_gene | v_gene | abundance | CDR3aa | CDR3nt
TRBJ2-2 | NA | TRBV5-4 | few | CASSFNRVNGELFF | TGTGCCAGCAGCTTCAACAGGGTTAACGGGGAGCTGTTTTTT
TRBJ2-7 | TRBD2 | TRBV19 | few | CASSILASGGYEQYF | TGTGCCAGTAGTATATTGGCTAGCGGGGGATACGAGCAGTACTTC
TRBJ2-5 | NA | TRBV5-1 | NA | CASSLGSRGVRETQYF | TGCGCCAGCAGCTTGGGATCCCGCGGGGTAAGAGAGACCCAGTACTTC
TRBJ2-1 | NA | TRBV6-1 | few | CASSEVDLQDEQFF | TGTGCCAGCAGTGAAGTTGACCTTCAAGATGAGCAGTTCTTC
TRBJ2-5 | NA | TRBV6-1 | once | CASSEALGGSEETQYF | TGTGCCAGCAGTGAAGCGCTAGGGGGGAGTGAGGAGACCCAGTACTTC
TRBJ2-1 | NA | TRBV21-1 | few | CASSKGLAGPYNEQFF | TGTGCCAGCAGCAAAGGTCTAGCGGGACCCTACAATGAGCAGTTCTTC
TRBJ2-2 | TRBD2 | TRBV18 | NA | CASSPPRGGYTGELFF | TGTGCCAGCTCACCACCTCGCGGGGGGTACACCGGGGAGCTGTTTTTT
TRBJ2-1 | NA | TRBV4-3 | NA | CASSQDVRVLWQFF | TGCGCCAGCAGCCAAGATGTCAGGGTTTTATGGCAGTTCTTC
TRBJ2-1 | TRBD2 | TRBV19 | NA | CASMGLAGGNSYNEQFF | TGTGCCAGTATGGGGCTAGCGGGGGGAAACTCCTACAATGAGCAGTTCTTC
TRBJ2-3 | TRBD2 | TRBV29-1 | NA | CSAGTSGVDTQYF | TGCAGTGCCGGGACTAGCGGTGTAGATACGCAGTATTTT
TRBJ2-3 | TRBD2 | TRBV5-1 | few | CASSLGTSGGGTDTQYF | TGCGCCAGCAGCTTAGGGACTAGCGGGGGCGGGACAGATACGCAGTATTTT
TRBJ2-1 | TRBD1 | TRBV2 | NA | CASSGQGSSYNEQFF | TGTGCCAGCAGCGGACAGGGTAGCTCCTACAATGAGCAGTTCTTC
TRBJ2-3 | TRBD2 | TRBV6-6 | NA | CASSREGLRGGVDTQYF | TGTGCCAGCAGTCGAGAAGGTCTGCGGGGGGGCGTAGATACGCAGTATTTT
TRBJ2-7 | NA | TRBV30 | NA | CAWAQGYEQYF | TGTGCCTGGGCACAGGGCTACGAGCAGTACTTC
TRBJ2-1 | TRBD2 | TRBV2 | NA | CASRGLAASSYNEQFF | TGTGCCAGCAGGGGTCTAGCGGCTAGCTCCTACAATGAGCAGTTCTTC
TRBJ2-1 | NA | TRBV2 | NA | CASSALKRGVYNEQFF | TGTGCCAGCAGCGCGCTAAAGAGAGGGGTCTACAATGAGCAGTTCTTC
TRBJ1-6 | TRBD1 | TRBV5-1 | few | CASSPGQPNSPLHF | TGCGCCAGCAGCCCGGGACAGCCTAATTCACCCCTCCACTTT
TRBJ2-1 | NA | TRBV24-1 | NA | CATAEGGYEEQFF | TGTGCCACCGCCGAGGGGGGGTATGAGGAGCAGTTCTTC
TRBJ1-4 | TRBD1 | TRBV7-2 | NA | CASSFDPTGYEKLFF | TGTGCCAGCAGCTTTGATCCGACAGGGTATGAAAAACTGTTTTTT
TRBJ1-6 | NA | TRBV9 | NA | CASSRNRREPLHF | TGTGCCAGCAGCCGTAATCGGAGGGAACCCCTCCACTTT
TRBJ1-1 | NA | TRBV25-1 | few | CASSVGGLGTEAFF | TGTGCCAGCAGTGTAGGAGGCCTTGGCACTGAAGCTTTCTTT
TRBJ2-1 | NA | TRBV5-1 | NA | CASSLLDGSYNEQFF | TGCGCCAGCAGCCTACTAGACGGATCCTACAATGAGCAGTTCTTC
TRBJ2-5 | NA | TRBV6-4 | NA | CASSPFQGSDQETQYF | TGTGCCAGCAGTCCTTTCCAGGGGTCGGACCAAGAGACCCAGTACTTC
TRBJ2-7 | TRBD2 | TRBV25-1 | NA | CASSATSGRSYEQYF | TGTGCCAGCAGTGCGACTAGCGGGAGGTCCTACGAGCAGTACTTC
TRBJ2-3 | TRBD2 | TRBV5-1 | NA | CASSLSGRTDTQYF | TGCGCCAGCAGCCTTAGCGGGAGAACAGATACGCAGTATTTT
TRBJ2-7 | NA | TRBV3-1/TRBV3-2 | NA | CASSHWMVPPGEQYF | TGTGCCAGCAGCCACTGGATGGTCCCTCCGGGCGAGCAGTACTTC
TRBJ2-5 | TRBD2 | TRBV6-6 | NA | CASSFTQRGETQYF | TGTGCCAGCAGTTTCACTCAGCGGGGAGAGACCCAGTACTTC
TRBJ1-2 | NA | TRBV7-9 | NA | CASSLLGRGNGYTF | TGTGCCAGCAGCTTACTGGGCAGGGGCAATGGCTACACCTTC
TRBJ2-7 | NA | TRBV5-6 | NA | CASSAGTFIYEQYF | TGTGCCAGCAGCGCCGGGACTTTCATCTACGAGCAGTACTTC
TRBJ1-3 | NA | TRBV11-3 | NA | CASSFGSGNTIYF | TGTGCCAGCAGCTTCGGAAGCGGAAACACCATATATTTT
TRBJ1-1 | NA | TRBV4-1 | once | CASSPPVREKMNTEAFF | TGCGCCAGCAGCCCGCCGGTCAGGGAGAAAATGAACACTGAAGCTTTCTTT
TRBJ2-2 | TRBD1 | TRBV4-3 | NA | CASSQDFRTGVAGELFF | TGCGCCAGCAGCCAAGATTTCCGGACAGGGGTGGCCGGGGAGCTGTTTTTT
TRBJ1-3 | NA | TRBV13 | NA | CASSRRHSGNTIYF | TGTGCCAGCAGTAGGAGACACTCTGGAAACACCATATATTTT
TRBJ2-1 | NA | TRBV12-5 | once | CASGFAGFEQFF | TGTGCTAGTGGTTTCGCGGGGTTTGAGCAGTTCTTC
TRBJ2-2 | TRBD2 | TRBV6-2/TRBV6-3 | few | CASSYGLAGWTGELFF | TGTGCCAGCAGTTACGGACTAGCCGGGTGGACCGGGGAGCTGTTTTTT
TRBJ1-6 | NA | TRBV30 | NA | CAWRGQAHSPLHF | TGTGCCTGGAGGGGGCAGGCCCATTCACCCCTCCACTTT
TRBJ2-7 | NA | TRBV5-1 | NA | CASRSGDEQYF | TGCGCCAGCCGATCCGGGGACGAGCAGTACTTC
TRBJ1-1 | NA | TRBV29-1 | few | CSVDGRVNTEAFF | TGCAGCGTTGACGGCCGGGTAAACACTGAAGCTTTCTTT
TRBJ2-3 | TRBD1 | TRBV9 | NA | CASSLTGGFGVTQYF | TGTGCCAGCAGCCTGACAGGGGGTTTTGGTGTTACGCAGTATTTT
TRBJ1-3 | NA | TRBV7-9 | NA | CASSLARGGPGNTIYF | TGTGCCAGCAGCTTGGCCCGGGGTGGCCCTGGAAACACCATATATTTT
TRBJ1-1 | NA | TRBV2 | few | CASHSAGANTEAFF | TGTGCCAGCCATTCGGCAGGAGCGAACACTGAAGCTTTCTTT
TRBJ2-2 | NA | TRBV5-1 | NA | CASSLGASANTGELFF | TGCGCCAGCAGCTTGGGGGCTAGCGCGAACACCGGGGAGCTGTTTTTT
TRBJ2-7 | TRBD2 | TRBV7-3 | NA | CASSPQLASFFEQYF | TGTGCCAGCAGCCCCCAACTAGCGAGCTTCTTCGAGCAGTACTTC
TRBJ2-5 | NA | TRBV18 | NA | CASSRSGQQETQYF | TGTGCCAGCTCCCGGAGCGGCCAACAAGAGACCCAGTACTTC
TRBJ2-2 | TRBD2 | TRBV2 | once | CASSEGQSGTSGGPGDTGELFF | TGTGCCAGCAGTGAAGGTCAGTCCGGGACTAGCGGGGGGCCGGGGGACACCGGGGAGCTGTTTTTT
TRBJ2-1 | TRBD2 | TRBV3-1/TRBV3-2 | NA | CASSPWSSGRAYNEQFF | TGTGCCAGCAGCCCCTGGTCTAGCGGGAGGGCGTACAATGAGCAGTTCTTC
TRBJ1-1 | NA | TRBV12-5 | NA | CASGLVRLTGQMNTEAFF | TGTGCTAGTGGTTTGGTACGGCTGACAGGACAAATGAACACTGAAGCTTTCTTT
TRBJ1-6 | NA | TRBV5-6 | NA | CASSPDTHNSPLHF | TGTGCCAGCAGCCCGGACACCCATAATTCACCCCTCCACTTT
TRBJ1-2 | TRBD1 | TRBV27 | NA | CASSPTGVYGYTF | TGTGCCAGCAGTCCGACAGGGGTATACGGCTACACCTTC
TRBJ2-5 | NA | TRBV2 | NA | CASTDVQETQYF | TGTGCCAGCACCGACGTCCAAGAGACCCAGTACTTC
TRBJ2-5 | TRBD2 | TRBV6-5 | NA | CASSLGLAVKETQYF | TGTGCCAGCAGCCTAGGACTAGCGGTTAAAGAGACCCAGTACTTC